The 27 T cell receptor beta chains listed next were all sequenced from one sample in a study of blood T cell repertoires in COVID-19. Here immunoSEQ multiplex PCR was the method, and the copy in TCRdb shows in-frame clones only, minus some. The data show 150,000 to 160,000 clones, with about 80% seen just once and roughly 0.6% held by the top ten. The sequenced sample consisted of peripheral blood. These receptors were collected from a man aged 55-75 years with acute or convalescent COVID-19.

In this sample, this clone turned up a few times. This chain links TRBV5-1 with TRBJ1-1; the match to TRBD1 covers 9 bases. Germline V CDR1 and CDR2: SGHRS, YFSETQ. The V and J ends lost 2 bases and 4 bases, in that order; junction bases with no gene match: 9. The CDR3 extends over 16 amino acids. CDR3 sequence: CASSLTGTGSSTEAFF. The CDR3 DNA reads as TGCGCCAGCAGCTTAACCGGGACAGGGTCGAGCACTGAAGCTTTCTTT.

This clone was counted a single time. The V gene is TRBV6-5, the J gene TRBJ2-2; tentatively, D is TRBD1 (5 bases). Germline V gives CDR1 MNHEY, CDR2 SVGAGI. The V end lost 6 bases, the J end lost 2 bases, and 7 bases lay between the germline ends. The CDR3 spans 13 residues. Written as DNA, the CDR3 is TGTGCCAGCAGACAGGTCAACACCGGGGAGCTGTTTTTT. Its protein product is CASRQVNTGELFF.

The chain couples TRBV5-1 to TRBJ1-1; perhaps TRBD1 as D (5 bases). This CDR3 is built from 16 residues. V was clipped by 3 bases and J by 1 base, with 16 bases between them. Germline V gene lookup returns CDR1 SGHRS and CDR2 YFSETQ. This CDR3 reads CASSSVVTGANTEAFF. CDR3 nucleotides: TGCGCCAGCAGCTCCGTGGTAACAGGAGCGAACACTGAAGCTTTCTTT.

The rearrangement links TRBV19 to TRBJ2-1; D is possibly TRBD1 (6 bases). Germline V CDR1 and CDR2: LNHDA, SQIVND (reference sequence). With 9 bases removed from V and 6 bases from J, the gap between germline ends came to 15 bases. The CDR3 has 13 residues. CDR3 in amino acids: CASSTDSGNEQFF. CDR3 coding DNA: TGTGCCAGCTCTACGGACAGCGGCAATGAGCAGTTCTTC. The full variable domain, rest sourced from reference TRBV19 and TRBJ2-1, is DGGITQSPKYLFRKEGQNVTLSCEQNLNHDAMYWYRQDPGQGLRLIYYSQIVNDFQKGDIAEGYSVSREKKESFPLTVTSAQKNPTAFYLCASSTDSGNEQFFGPGTRLTVL.

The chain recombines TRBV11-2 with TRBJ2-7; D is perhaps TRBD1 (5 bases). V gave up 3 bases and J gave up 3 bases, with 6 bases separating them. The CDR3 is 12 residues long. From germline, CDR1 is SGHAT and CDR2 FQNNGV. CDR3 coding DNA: TGTGCCAGCAGCTTTCAGGGCTACGAGCAGTACTTC. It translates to CASSFQGYEQYF.

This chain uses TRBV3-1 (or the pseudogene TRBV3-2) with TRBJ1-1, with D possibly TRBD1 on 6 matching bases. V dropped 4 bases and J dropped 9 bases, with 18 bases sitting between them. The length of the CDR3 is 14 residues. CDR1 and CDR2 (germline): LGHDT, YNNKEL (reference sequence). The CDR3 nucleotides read TGTGCCAGCAGCCCAGGGGCTTCGGGTGAAAAAGCTTTCTTT. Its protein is CASSPGASGEKAFF.

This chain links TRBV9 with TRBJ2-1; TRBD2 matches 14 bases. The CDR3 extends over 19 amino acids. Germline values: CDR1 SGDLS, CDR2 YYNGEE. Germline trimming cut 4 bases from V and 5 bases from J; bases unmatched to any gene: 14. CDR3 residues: CASSRSPWGLAGVNNEQFF. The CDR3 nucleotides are TGTGCCAGCAGCCGAAGCCCATGGGGACTAGCGGGGGTGAACAATGAGCAGTTCTTC.

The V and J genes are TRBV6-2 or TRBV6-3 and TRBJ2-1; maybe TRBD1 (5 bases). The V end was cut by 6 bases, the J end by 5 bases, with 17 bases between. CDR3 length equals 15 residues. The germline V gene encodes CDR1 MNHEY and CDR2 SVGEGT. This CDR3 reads CASSPSQGINNEQFF. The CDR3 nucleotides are TGTGCCAGCAGCCCCTCCCAGGGCATTAACAATGAGCAGTTCTTC.

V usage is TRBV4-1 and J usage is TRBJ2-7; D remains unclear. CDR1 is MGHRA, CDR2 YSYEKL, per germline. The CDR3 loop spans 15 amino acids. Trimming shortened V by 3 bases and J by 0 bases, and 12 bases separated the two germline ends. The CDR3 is CASSQAQAPSYEQYF. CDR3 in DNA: TGCGCCAGCAGCCAGGCGCAGGCACCCTCCTACGAGCAGTACTTC.

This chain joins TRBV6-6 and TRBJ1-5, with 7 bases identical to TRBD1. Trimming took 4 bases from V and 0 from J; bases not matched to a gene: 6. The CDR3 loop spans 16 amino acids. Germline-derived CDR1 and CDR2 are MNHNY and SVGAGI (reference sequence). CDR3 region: CASSLGQPYSNQPQHF. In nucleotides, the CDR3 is TGTGCCAGCAGTTTGGGACAGCCTTATAGCAATCAGCCCCAGCATTTT.

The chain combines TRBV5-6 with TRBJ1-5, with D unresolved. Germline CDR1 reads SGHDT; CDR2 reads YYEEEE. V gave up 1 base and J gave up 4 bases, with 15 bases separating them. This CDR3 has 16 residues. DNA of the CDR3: TGTGCCAGCAGCTTGTATAAGGGAGGAGGAAATCAGCCCCAGCATTTT. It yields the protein CASSLYKGGGNQPQHF. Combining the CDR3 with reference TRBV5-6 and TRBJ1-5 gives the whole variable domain DAGVTQSPTHLIKTRGQQVTLRCSPKSGHDTVSWYQQALGQGPQFIFQYYEEEERQRGNFPDRFSGHQFPNYSSELNVNALLLGDSALYLCASSLYKGGGNQPQHFGDGTRLSIL.

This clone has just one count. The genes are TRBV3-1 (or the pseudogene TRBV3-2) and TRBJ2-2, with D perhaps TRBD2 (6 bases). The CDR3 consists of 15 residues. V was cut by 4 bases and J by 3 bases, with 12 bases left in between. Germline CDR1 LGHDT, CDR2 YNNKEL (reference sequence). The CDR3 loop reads CASSRWDSDTGELFF. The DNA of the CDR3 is TGTGCCAGCAGCCGGTGGGACTCAGACACCGGGGAGCTGTTTTTT.

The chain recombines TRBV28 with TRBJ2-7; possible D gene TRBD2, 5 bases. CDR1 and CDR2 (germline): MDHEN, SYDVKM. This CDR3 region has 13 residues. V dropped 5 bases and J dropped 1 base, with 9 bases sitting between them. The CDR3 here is CASSVGLSYEQYF. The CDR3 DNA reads TGTGCCAGCAGTGTTGGACTGTCCTACGAGCAGTACTTC.

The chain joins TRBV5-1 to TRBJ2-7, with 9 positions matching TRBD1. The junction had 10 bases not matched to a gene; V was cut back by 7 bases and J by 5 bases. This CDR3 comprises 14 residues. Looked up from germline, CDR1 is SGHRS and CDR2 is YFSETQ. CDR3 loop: CASHGRGQGNEQYF. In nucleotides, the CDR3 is TGCGCCAGCCACGGCAGGGGACAGGGAAACGAGCAGTACTTC.

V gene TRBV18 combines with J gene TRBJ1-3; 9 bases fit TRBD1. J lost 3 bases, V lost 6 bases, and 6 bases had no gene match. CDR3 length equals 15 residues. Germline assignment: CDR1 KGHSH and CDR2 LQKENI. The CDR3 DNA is TGTGCCAGCTCCCTGGGACAGGGAAGTGGAAACACCATATATTTT. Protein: CASSLGQGSGNTIYF.

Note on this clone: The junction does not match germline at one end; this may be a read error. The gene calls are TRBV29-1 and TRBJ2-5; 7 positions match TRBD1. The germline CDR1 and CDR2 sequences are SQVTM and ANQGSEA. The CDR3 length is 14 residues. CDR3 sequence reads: CSAQLGQAQEPQYF. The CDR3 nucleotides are TGCAGCGCTCAGCTTGGACAGGCTCAAGAGCCCCAGTACTTC.

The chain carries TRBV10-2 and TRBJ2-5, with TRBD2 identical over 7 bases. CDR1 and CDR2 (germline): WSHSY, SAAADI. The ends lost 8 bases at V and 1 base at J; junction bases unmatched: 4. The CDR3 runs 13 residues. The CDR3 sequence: CASRASGQETQYF. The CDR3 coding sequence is TGCGCCAGCCGAGCTAGCGGCCAAGAGACCCAGTACTTC.

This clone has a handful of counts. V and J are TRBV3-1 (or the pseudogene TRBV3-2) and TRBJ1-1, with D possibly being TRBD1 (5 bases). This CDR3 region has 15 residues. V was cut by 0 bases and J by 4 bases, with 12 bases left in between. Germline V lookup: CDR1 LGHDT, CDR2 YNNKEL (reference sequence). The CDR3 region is CASSQDQYRGTEAFF. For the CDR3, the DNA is TGTGCCAGCAGCCAAGACCAGTATAGGGGCACTGAAGCTTTCTTT.

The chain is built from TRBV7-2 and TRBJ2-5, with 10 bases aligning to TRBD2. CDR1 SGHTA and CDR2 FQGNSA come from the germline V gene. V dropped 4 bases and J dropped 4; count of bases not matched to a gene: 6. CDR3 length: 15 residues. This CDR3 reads CASSWASGGTETQYF. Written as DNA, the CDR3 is TGTGCCAGCAGCTGGGCTAGCGGGGGTACAGAGACCCAGTACTTC.

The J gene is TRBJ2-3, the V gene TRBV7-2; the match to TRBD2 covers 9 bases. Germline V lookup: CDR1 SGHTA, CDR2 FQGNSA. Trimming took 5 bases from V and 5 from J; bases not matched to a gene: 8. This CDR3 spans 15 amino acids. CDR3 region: CASSRSGSILDTQYF. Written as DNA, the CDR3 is TGTGCCAGCAGCCGTAGCGGGAGTATATTAGATACGCAGTATTTT.

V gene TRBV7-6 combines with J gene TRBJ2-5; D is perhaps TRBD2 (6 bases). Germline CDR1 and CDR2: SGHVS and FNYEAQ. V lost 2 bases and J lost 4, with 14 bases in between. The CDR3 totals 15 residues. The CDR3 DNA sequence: TGTGCCAGCAGCTTAACCGGGACTCCTCGAGAGACCCAGTACTTC. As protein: CASSLTGTPRETQYF. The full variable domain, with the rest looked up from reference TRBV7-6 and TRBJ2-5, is GAGVSQSPRYKVTKRGQDVALRCDPISGHVSLYWYRQALGQGPEFLTYFNYEAQQDKSGLPNDRFSAERPEGSISTLTIQRTEQRDSAMYRCASSLTGTPRETQYFGPGTRLLVL.

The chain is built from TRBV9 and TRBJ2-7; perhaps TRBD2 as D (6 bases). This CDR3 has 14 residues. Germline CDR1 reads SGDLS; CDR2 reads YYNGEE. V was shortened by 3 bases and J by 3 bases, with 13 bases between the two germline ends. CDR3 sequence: CASSATSSNYEQYF. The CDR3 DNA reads TGTGCCAGCAGCGCAACTAGCTCTAACTACGAGCAGTACTTC. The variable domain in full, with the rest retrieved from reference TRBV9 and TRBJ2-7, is DSGVTQTPKHLITATGQRVTLRCSPRSGDLSVYWYQQSLDQGLQFLIQYYNGEERAKGNILERFSAQQFPDLHSELNLSSLELGDSALYFCASSATSSNYEQYFGPGTRLTVT.

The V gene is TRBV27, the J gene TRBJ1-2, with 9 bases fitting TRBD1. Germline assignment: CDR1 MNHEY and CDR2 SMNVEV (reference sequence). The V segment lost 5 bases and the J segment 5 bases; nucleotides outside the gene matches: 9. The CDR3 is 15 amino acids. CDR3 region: CASSPRDRALYGYTF. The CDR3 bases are TGTGCCAGCAGTCCCCGGGACAGGGCTTTATATGGCTACACCTTC.

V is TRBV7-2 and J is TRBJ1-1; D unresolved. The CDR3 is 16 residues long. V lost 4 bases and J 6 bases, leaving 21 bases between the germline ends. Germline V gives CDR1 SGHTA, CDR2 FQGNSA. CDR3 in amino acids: CASSYRNAGRYPEAFF. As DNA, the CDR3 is TGTGCCAGCAGCTACCGGAATGCGGGGAGATACCCTGAAGCTTTCTTT.

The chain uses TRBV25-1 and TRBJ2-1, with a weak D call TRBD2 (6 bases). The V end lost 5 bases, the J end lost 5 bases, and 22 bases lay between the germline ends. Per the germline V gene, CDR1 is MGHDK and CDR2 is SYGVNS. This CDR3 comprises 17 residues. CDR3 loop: CASSLPPGAGNHNEQFF. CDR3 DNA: TGTGCCAGCAGTCTCCCCCCCGGGGCGGGAAATCACAATGAGCAGTTCTTC. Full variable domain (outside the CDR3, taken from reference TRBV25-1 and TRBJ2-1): EADIYQTPRYLVIGTGKKITLECSQTMGHDKMYWYQQDPGMELHLIHYSYGVNSTEKGDLSSESTVSRIRTEHFPLTLESARPSHTSQYLCASSLPPGAGNHNEQFFGPGTRLTVL.

This chain's CDR3 is CASSLRGGRAQEQYF. CDR3 coding DNA: TGTGCCAGCAGCTTGAGGGGCGGGAGGGCCCAAGAGCAGTACTTC. The genes are TRBV5-4 and TRBJ2-7, with 9 bases lining up with TRBD2. The CDR3 consists of 15 residues. V shed 1 base and J 7 bases; nucleotides not matched to a gene: 9. From germline, CDR1 is SGHNT and CDR2 YYREEE (reference sequence).

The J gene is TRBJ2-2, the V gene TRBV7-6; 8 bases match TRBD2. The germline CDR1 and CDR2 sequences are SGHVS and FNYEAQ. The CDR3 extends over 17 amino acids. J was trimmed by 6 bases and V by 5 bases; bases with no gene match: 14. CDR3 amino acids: CASSPRGGQLGAGELFF. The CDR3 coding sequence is TGTGCCAGCAGCCCTCGCGGGGGGCAACTTGGGGCCGGGGAGCTGTTTTTT. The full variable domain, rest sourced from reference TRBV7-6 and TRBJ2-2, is GAGVSQSPRYKVTKRGQDVALRCDPISGHVSLYWYRQALGQGPEFLTYFNYEAQQDKSGLPNDRFSAERPEGSISTLTIQRTEQRDSAMYRCASSPRGGQLGAGELFFGEGSRLTVL.